A selection of T cell receptor beta chains follows, all from one sample in a study of blood T cell repertoires in COVID-19. The method was immunoSEQ multiplex PCR; TCRdb's version includes in-frame clones alone and lacks a portion of them. The table has 250,000 to 350,000 clones, 90% seen once; the top ten hold approximately 4%. The sequenced sample was PBMCs or T cells enriched from blood (not recorded which). These receptors were collected from a woman under 30 with acute COVID-19. CDR3s include the opening cysteine and the closing phenylalanine or tryptophan. D genes are given only for firm matches. Some rows mark clone size as missing; the rest say once, few, many or name a class of expanded clone.

clone size	V gene	D gene	J gene	CDR3 protein	CDR3 DNA
.	TRBV27	.	TRBJ2-7	CASSHITGKSSYEQYF	TGTGCCAGCAGCCACATAACAGGGAAAAGCTCCTACGAGCAGTACTTC
.	TRBV28	.	TRBJ2-7	CASRSGETYEQYF	TGTGCCAGCCGCTCAGGGGAAACCTACGAGCAGTACTTC
.	TRBV5-1	TRBD2	TRBJ2-1	CATKKIAGEYNEQFF	TGCGCCACCAAGAAAATAGCGGGAGAATACAATGAGCAGTTCTTC
.	TRBV19	TRBD1	TRBJ1-3	CASRPTGASGNTIYF	TGTGCCAGTAGACCTACAGGGGCCTCTGGAAACACCATATATTTT
.	TRBV7-2	.	TRBJ1-4	CASSLIRGVGEKLFF	TGTGCCAGCAGCTTAATACGTGGAGTAGGAGAAAAACTGTTTTTT
.	TRBV28	.	TRBJ1-5	CASSPMQGQRPQHF	TGTGCCAGCAGTCCGATGCAGGGTCAGAGGCCCCAGCATTTT
few	TRBV27	TRBD2	TRBJ2-3	CASSPIAGVTDTQYF	TGTGCCAGCAGTCCCATAGCGGGAGTCACAGATACGCAGTATTTT
.	TRBV3-1/TRBV3-2	TRBD2	TRBJ2-7	CASRPGLAGHNEQYF	TGTGCCAGCAGACCGGGACTAGCGGGACACAACGAGCAGTACTTC
.	TRBV18	.	TRBJ2-3	CASSPFVGRPGTQYF	TGTGCCAGCTCACCTTTCGTTGGCCGGCCAGGTACGCAGTATTTT
.	TRBV6-5	.	TRBJ1-6	CASSYRMETDNSPLHF	TGTGCCAGCAGTTACCGTATGGAGACGGATAATTCACCCCTCCACTTT
once	TRBV11-3	TRBD1	TRBJ2-7	CASSPRDSFRSPYEQYF	TGTGCCAGCAGCCCTCGGGACAGTTTCCGAAGCCCCTACGAGCAGTACTTC
.	TRBV28	.	TRBJ2-1	CASSLSGSSSYNEQFF	TGTGCCAGCAGTTTATCCGGGAGCAGCTCCTACAATGAGCAGTTCTTC
few	TRBV5-1	TRBD1	TRBJ1-5	CASSLGTGRNQPQHF	TGCGCCAGCAGCTTGGGGACAGGGCGCAATCAGCCCCAGCATTTT
once	TRBV18	TRBD1	TRBJ1-3	CASRTGAIGNTIYF	TGTGCCAGCCGAACAGGGGCGATCGGAAACACCATATATTTT
.	TRBV6-5	.	TRBJ2-7	CASSAGRGRSYEQYF	TGTGCCAGCTCGGCGGGGCGAGGGCGCTCCTACGAGCAGTACTTC
.	TRBV9	TRBD1	TRBJ1-1	CASSVPPTGETEAFF	TGTGCCAGCAGCGTACCCCCGACAGGGGAAACTGAAGCTTTCTTT
few	TRBV5-1	.	TRBJ1-1	CASRRRAEGTEAFF	TGCGCCAGCAGGAGGAGGGCAGAGGGCACTGAAGCTTTCTTT
.	TRBV5-1	TRBD2	TRBJ2-5	CASSSVGLAIRETQYF	TGCGCCAGCAGCTCTGTGGGACTAGCTATACGGGAGACCCAGTACTTC
.	TRBV2	.	TRBJ2-7	CASGGSAAYEQYF	TGTGCCAGTGGGGGGAGTGCGGCCTACGAGCAGTACTTC
.	TRBV6-5	TRBD1	TRBJ1-2	CASSYGQGDRFGYTF	TGTGCCAGCAGTTACGGGCAGGGGGATCGCTTTGGCTACACCTTC
.	TRBV6-5	.	TRBJ1-4	CASSAGWSNEKLFF	TGTGCCAGCAGCGCAGGGTGGAGTAATGAAAAACTGTTTTTT
.	TRBV6-5	.	TRBJ1-6	CASSYASAGASPLHF	TGTGCCAGCAGTTACGCCTCGGCAGGGGCTTCACCCCTCCACTTT
.	TRBV6-1	TRBD1	TRBJ2-7	CASSESGTGGYEQYF	TGTGCCAGCAGTGAATCCGGGACAGGGGGGTACGAGCAGTACTTC
.	TRBV5-4	.	TRBJ2-2	CASSLNRADTGELFF	TGTGCCAGCAGCTTGAACAGGGCGGACACCGGGGAGCTGTTTTTT
.	TRBV5-4	.	TRBJ2-3	CASSFVSSASTDTQYF	TGTGCCAGCAGCTTCGTAAGTAGCGCTAGCACAGATACGCAGTATTTT
.	TRBV5-6	.	TRBJ1-1	CASSLQGLMNTEAFF	TGTGCCAGCAGCTTGCAAGGACTCATGAACACTGAAGCTTTCTTT
once	TRBV4-2	.	TRBJ2-3	CASSQDMADSDTQYF	TGTGCCAGCAGCCAAGATATGGCAGATTCAGATACGCAGTATTTT
.	TRBV6-4	TRBD1	TRBJ1-1	CASSLETGGTEAFF	TGTGCCAGCAGCCTAGAGACAGGGGGAACTGAAGCTTTCTTT
.	TRBV5-1	TRBD1	TRBJ1-2	CASSRGQGALVNYGYTF	TGCGCCAGCAGTCGAGGACAGGGGGCTTTGGTGAACTATGGCTACACCTTC
.	TRBV10-2	.	TRBJ2-7	CASSDSGSSYEQYF	TGCGCCAGCAGTGACTCGGGAAGCTCCTACGAGCAGTACTTC
.	TRBV9	TRBD1	TRBJ2-2	CASSVRTGVDTGELFF	TGTGCCAGCAGCGTACGGACAGGGGTGGACACCGGGGAGCTGTTTTTT
few	TRBV6-1	.	TRBJ2-1	CASSERYTGPYNEQFF	TGTGCCAGCAGTGAAAGGTACACAGGGCCCTACAATGAGCAGTTCTTC
.	TRBV30	TRBD1	TRBJ1-2	CAWSPDRGRGYTF	TGTGCCTGGAGTCCGGACAGGGGCCGCGGCTACACCTTC
.	TRBV5-1	.	TRBJ1-2	CASSLEEDGRPDYGYTF	TGCGCCAGCAGCTTGGAGGAAGACGGGAGGCCGGACTATGGCTACACCTTC
.	TRBV9	TRBD1	TRBJ1-2	CASSSRGTANYGYTF	TGTGCCAGCAGCTCCCGCGGGACAGCTAACTATGGCTACACCTTC
.	TRBV27	.	TRBJ1-5	CASSFSRGVQPQHF	TGTGCCAGCAGTTTCTCCAGAGGTGTTCAGCCCCAGCATTTT
.	TRBV5-1	TRBD1	TRBJ2-2	CASSPGQGFTGELFF	TGCGCCAGCAGCCCGGGACAGGGGTTCACCGGGGAGCTGTTTTTT
.	TRBV19	.	TRBJ2-7	CASSIGTSLGYEQYF	TGTGCCAGTAGTATCGGGACATCCTTAGGGTACGAGCAGTACTTC
once	TRBV28	TRBD1	TRBJ2-7	CASSLGQVSTYEQYF	TGTGCCAGCAGTCTCGGACAGGTTTCCACCTACGAGCAGTACTTC
.	TRBV4-1	TRBD1	TRBJ2-7	CASRNMDRKAYEQYF	TGCGCCAGCCGGAACATGGACAGGAAAGCCTACGAGCAGTACTTC
.	TRBV15	.	TRBJ1-1	CATSGGYSGATEAFF	TGTGCCACCAGCGGGGGGTACAGTGGGGCCACTGAAGCTTTCTTT
few	TRBV19	TRBD1	TRBJ1-5	CASSILLGQGPHQPQHF	TGTGCCAGTAGTATCCTTTTGGGACAGGGACCGCACCAGCCCCAGCATTTT
.	TRBV28	TRBD1	TRBJ1-2	CASSSPGGTNYGYTF	TGTGCCAGCAGTTCCCCAGGGGGGACAAACTATGGCTACACCTTC
few	TRBV11-1	TRBD1	TRBJ1-1	CASSLETGVRTEAFF	TGTGCCAGCAGCTTAGAGACAGGGGTGCGGACTGAAGCTTTCTTT
.	TRBV5-1	.	TRBJ1-1	CASSHGQGLIPEAFF	TGCGCCAGCAGCCATGGGCAGGGACTGATCCCTGAAGCTTTCTTT
.	TRBV19	.	TRBJ2-7	CASSIGLAISYEQYF	TGTGCCAGTAGTATAGGTCTTGCTATCTCCTACGAGCAGTACTTC
.	TRBV6-5	TRBD2	TRBJ2-7	CASSSLGTSGSYEQYF	TGTGCCAGCAGTTCACTTGGGACTAGCGGGAGCTACGAGCAGTACTTC
.	TRBV27	.	TRBJ1-4	CASSDTGEKLFF	TGTGCCAGCAGCGATACAGGGGAAAAACTGTTTTTT